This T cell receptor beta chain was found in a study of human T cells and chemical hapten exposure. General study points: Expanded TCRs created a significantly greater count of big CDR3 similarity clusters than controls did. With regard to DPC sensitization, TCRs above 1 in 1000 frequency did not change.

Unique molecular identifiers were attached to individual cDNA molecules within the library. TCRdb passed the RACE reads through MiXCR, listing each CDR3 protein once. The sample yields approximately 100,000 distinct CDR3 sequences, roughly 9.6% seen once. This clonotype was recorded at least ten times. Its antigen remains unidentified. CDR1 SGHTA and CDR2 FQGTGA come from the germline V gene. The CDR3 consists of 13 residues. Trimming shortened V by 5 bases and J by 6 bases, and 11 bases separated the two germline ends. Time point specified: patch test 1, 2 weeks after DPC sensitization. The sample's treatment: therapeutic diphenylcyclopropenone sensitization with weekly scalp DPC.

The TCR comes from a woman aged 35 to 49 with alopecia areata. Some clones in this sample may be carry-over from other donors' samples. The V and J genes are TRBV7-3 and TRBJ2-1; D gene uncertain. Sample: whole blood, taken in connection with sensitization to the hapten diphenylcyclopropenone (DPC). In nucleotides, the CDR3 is TGTGCCAGCAGCACCTCGCTTCTCAATGAGCAGTTCTTC. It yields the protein CASSTSLLNEQFF.